Detailed here is one T cell receptor (beta chain). The target of this receptor is not known. Base qualities are not recorded, but no much larger clone differs from it by a single base. These data originate in a study of CD8 T cell repertoires and HIV-1 epitope variants (dated by TCRdb to the early 2020s). Some background on the complete study: In separate culture wells, T cells were stimulated with each of twenty-five peptides that represented autologous and known Gag and Nef epitope variants. A CMV, EBV and flu peptide pool, the Ebola AY9 epitope as negative control, and a no-peptide well were included as control conditions. The cultures were grown for more than nine days in IMDM with gentamicin, and half of the media was changed on days 3 and 7 with IL-2, IL-7 and IL-15 added. Tested epitopes included three Gag epitope families and Nef HW9 and YT9. T cells were enriched with the EasySep Human T Cell Enrichment Kit and co-cultured with equal numbers of autologous T cell-negative cells as antigen-presenting cells. A total of 80 to 95 T cell cultures were run, with each culture condition performed in triplicate except for one peptide, which was performed in duplicate. A 1M T cell aliquot was kept as an uncultured baseline condition, separate from the approximately 80 T cell cultures. Findings and caveats that apply to the study as a whole: Nine or ten antigen-specific TCR beta clonotypes were identified, of which more than five appeared to be cross-reactive for autologous or known escape epitope variants. Roughly 5 clonotypes recognized the Nef KF9 family and one clonotype recognized the HW9 family, while no responses were seen to the TAALDMSHF plasma variant. The assay could identify only TCR beta chains and pointed to proliferation in response to antigen, not to T cell function or cytokine profile.

The EasySep Human CD8+ T Cell Enrichment Kit was used on day 10 to isolate CD8+ T cells from every culture. The CDR3 covers 16 residues, taking in both the cysteine and the phenylalanine. The only DNA kept is the CDR3, 48 bases in frame from the first base. CDR1 and CDR2, per the germline V gene, are LGHNA and YSLEER. TCR beta CDR3 regions were sequenced at survey depth on the immunoSEQ platform. The QIAamp DNA micro kit was used to extract genomic DNA from every cultured and uncultured CD8+ T cell population. The paper's data handling went like this. Samples with fewer than 5,000 productive reads were excluded, which removed about 6.5% of the roughly 75 HIV peptide-stimulated cultures. Sequences were trimmed to CDR3 by a MANAFEST web app, and nonproductive sequences, CDR3s under 5 amino acids, and sequences not starting with C or ending with F/W were removed. Antigen-specific clonotypes had to expand in at least 2 of 3 replicates versus no-peptide control at FDR 0.01, only within one epitope family. Specific clonotypes also needed at least fivefold higher frequency than in wells stimulated with peptides from other epitope families. Held by TCRdb, this immuneACCESS table contains in-frame sequences only and omits some clones. Under half of the omission traces to an unresolved V gene where checked; the cause of the rest is unknown. D and trimming were read from the DNA, whereas the V and J calls and clone size are those reported in that table. In all, the sample holds tens of thousands of clones, and roughly four fifths of those were seen once. The top ten hold roughly 24% of the sample.

The TCR was taken from a male donor with HIV. The specimen sequenced was uncultured baseline CD8+ T cells from peripheral blood mononuclear cells (PBMCs). The chain is assembled from TRBV4-3 and TRBJ2-5; the D assignment is uncertain and may be TRBD1 or TRBD2, with 6 bases supporting each. The DNA end is more similar to TRBJ2-7, so the J call may be wrong. The CDR3 protein: CASSQESPGGPPEQYF. In nucleotide form, the sequence is TGCGCCAGCAGCCAAGAGTCTCCTGGGGGGCCCCCCGAGCAGTACTTC.